The 21 T cell receptor beta chains presented below share a single source sample, sequenced in a study of blood T cell repertoires in COVID-19. Here immunoSEQ multiplex PCR was the method, and the copy in TCRdb shows in-frame clones only, minus some. The data contain roughly 150,000 clones, 70% to 85% of them singletons. The sample was peripheral blood. Every receptor here comes from a man of 80 years or more with COVID-19, enrolled during active disease.

The chain combines TRBV4-1 with TRBJ1-5; D remains unclear. Trimming took 0 bases from V and 0 from J, leaving 9 bases between them. Germline V CDR1 and CDR2: MGHRA, YSYEKL. This CDR3 is 16 amino acids long. The CDR3 region is CASSQDPGSSNQPQHF. Written as DNA, the CDR3 is TGCGCCAGCAGCCAAGATCCCGGGAGTAGCAATCAGCCCCAGCATTTT.

J is TRBJ1-1 and V is TRBV19; 8 nucleotides align to TRBD1. There are 14 residues in the CDR3. Unmatched junction bases numbered 3, after V lost 6 bases and J lost 0 bases. Germline V gene lookup returns CDR1 LNHDA and CDR2 SQIVND (reference sequence). The CDR3 reads CASSIQGVNTEAFF. CDR3 DNA: TGTGCCAGTAGCATACAGGGGGTGAACACTGAAGCTTTCTTT.

This clone was counted only a few times. The chain is built from TRBV18 and TRBJ2-1, with D possibly TRBD2 on 6 matching bases. CDR1 KGHSH and CDR2 LQKENI come from the germline V gene. The ends were cut back, 5 bases at V and 6 bases at J, with 14 bases in the middle. This CDR3 is built from 14 residues. CDR3 DNA: TGTGCCAGCTCAATGGGGGGAACTATCAATGAGCAGTTCTTC. This translates into CASSMGGTINEQFF.

The chain employs TRBV5-1 and TRBJ2-7; TRBD1 is a possible D gene (6 bases). Trimming took off 3 bases at V and 2 bases at J, with 15 bases between the two ends. CDR1 and CDR2 (germline): SGHRS, YFSETQ. The CDR3 sequence is 15 residues long. The DNA of the CDR3 is TGCGCCAGCAGCTCCCTACAGGGTCCGACCTACGAGCAGTACTTC. The encoded protein is CASSSLQGPTYEQYF. Based on the CDR3 plus reference TRBV5-1 and TRBJ2-7, the full variable domain is KAGVTQTPRYLIKTRGQQVTLSCSPISGHRSVSWYQQTPGQGLQFLFEYFSETQRNKGNFPGRFSGRQFSNSRSEMNVSTLELGDSALYLCASSSLQGPTYEQYFGPGTRLTVT.

The chain is built from TRBV5-1 and TRBJ2-2, with 9 bases fitting TRBD2. Germline loops: CDR1 SGHRS, CDR2 YFSETQ. CDR3 length equals 16 residues. Trimming removed 2 bases from V and 4 bases from J; junction bases left unmatched: 6. The CDR3 DNA reads TGCGCCAGCAGCTTAGCTAGCGGGGTTAGCACCGGGGAGCTGTTTTTT. It yields the protein CASSLASGVSTGELFF.

J is TRBJ1-3 and V is TRBV6-4; D is unclear. The germline V gene encodes CDR1 MRHNA and CDR2 SNTAGT. This CDR3 contains 18 residues. V lost 0 bases to trimming and J lost 0 bases, with 15 bases between them. CDR3 nucleotide sequence: TGTGCCAGCAGTGACTCCATCCCCCAGGCCCCCTCTGGAAACACCATATATTTT. It yields the protein CASSDSIPQAPSGNTIYF.

This clone was seen once. The genes are TRBV7-2 and TRBJ1-6; D might be TRBD1 (6 bases). The CDR3 is 15 amino acids. Between the trimmed V and J ends, which lost 5 bases and 7 bases, there was a span of 15 bases. Looked up from germline, CDR1 is SGHTA and CDR2 is FQGNSA. CDR3 in amino acids: CASSDQTGKNSPLHF. As DNA, the CDR3 is TGTGCCAGCAGCGACCAGACAGGAAAGAATTCACCCCTCCACTTT.

This clone was seen once. V is TRBV3-1 (or the pseudogene TRBV3-2) and J is TRBJ2-3; no firm D call. Germline loops: CDR1 LGHDT, CDR2 YNNKEL (reference sequence). This CDR3 is built from 16 residues. The V and J ends lost 3 bases and 1 base respectively, with 14 bases between them. CDR3 in amino acids: CASSHGPLVRTDTQYF. The CDR3 coding sequence is TGTGCCAGCAGCCACGGTCCTCTTGTGCGCACAGATACGCAGTATTTT.

This chain links TRBV7-2 with TRBJ2-7; a weak D match, TRBD2 (6 bases). Deletions cut 5 bases from V and 0 bases from J, with 14 bases between. Per germline, CDR1 SGHTA and CDR2 FQGNSA. This CDR3 contains 15 residues. The CDR3 DNA reads as TGTGCCAGCAGCCAATTAAGGACTACCTCCTACGAGCAGTACTTC. Protein: CASSQLRTTSYEQYF. Using reference TRBV7-2 and TRBJ2-7 for the parts outside the CDR3, the full variable domain is GAGVSQSPSNKVTEKGKDVELRCDPISGHTALYWYRQSLGQGLEFLIYFQGNSAPDKSGLPSDRFSAERTGGSVSTLTIQRTQQEDSAVYLCASSQLRTTSYEQYFGPGTRLTVT.

The chain has TRBV2 and TRBJ2-5; D gene unclear. The CDR3 totals 13 residues. Germline V gene sequence: CDR1 SNHLY, CDR2 FYNNEI. V was trimmed by 6 bases and J by 6 bases, leaving 14 bases between them. DNA of the CDR3: TGTGCCAGCAGCGCTGGAGACGGAAAGACCCAGTACTTC. Protein: CASSAGDGKTQYF.

The J gene is TRBJ2-3, the V gene TRBV12-3 or TRBV12-4, with a weak D call TRBD2 (5 bases). This CDR3 comprises 13 residues. The V end was cut by 8 bases, the J end by 6 bases, with 15 bases between. CDR3 amino acids: CASDSGGFDTQYF. CDR3 bases: TGTGCCAGCGACTCAGGCGGGTTCGATACGCAGTATTTT.

The V gene is TRBV28, the J gene TRBJ1-4, with D possibly matching TRBD1 (6 bases). V was trimmed by 7 bases and J by 8 bases, leaving 14 bases between them. This CDR3 has 13 residues. Germline values: CDR1 MDHEN, CDR2 SYDVKM. The chain's CDR3 is CASIPGGREKLFF. CDR3 sequence (DNA): TGTGCCAGCATCCCGGGGGGGCGCGAAAAACTGTTTTTT. The entire variable domain, with the rest obtained from reference TRBV28 and TRBJ1-4, is as follows: DVKVTQSSRYLVKRTGEKVFLECVQDMDHENMFWYRQDPGLGLRLIYFSYDVKMKEKGDIPEGYSVSREKKERFSLILESASTNQTSMYLCASIPGGREKLFFGSGTQLSVL.

The CDR3 here is CASSYRLQSYEQYF. The CDR3, as DNA: TGTGCCAGCAGTTACAGACTCCAATCCTACGAGCAGTACTTC. The V and J genes are TRBV6-5 and TRBJ2-7; D not certain. The CDR3 is made up of 14 amino acids. Germline CDR1 MNHEY, CDR2 SVGAGI. V was cut by 2 bases and J by 1 base, with 9 bases left in between.

This clone was picked up a small number of times. V usage is TRBV28 and J usage is TRBJ1-4; TRBD1 aligns across 8 bases. Germline V gene lookup returns CDR1 MDHEN and CDR2 SYDVKM. The J segment lost 7 bases and the V segment lost 6 bases, leaving 16 bases of the junction unmatched. The CDR3 contains 17 residues. CDR3 sequence: CASRSRQGSSFGEKLFF. The CDR3, as DNA: TGTGCCAGCAGGTCTCGACAGGGGTCCTCCTTTGGTGAAAAACTGTTTTTT.

CDR3 DNA sequence: TGTGCCAGCAGTTCCGGGACTCTCGGCTACACCTTC. Protein sequence: CASSSGTLGYTF. This rearrangement joins TRBV6-5 to TRBJ1-2, with D possibly TRBD1 on 5 matching bases. Germline loops: CDR1 MNHEY, CDR2 SVGAGI. This CDR3 has 12 amino acids. Trimming removed 4 bases from V and 8 bases from J, with 11 bases in between.

J is TRBJ2-5 and V is TRBV11-2; TRBD2 matches at 9 bases. Germline V gives CDR1 SGHAT, CDR2 FQNNGV. This CDR3 is 16 amino acids long. V gave up 5 bases and J gave up 6 bases; unmatched junction bases: 13. The CDR3, as DNA: TGTGCCAGCAGCCCGAGGGCTCCGGGACTAGCAAAGACCCAGTACTTC. Translated, it gives CASSPRAPGLAKTQYF.

This chain joins TRBV27 and TRBJ1-2; TRBD1 aligns across 10 bases. Per the germline V gene, CDR1 is MNHEY and CDR2 is SMNVEV (reference sequence). This CDR3 region has 14 residues. The J segment lost 6 bases and the V segment lost 6 bases, leaving 7 bases of the junction unmatched. The CDR3 protein is CASSRQGAPDGYTF. In nucleotides, the CDR3 is TGTGCCAGCAGCAGACAGGGGGCGCCGGATGGCTACACCTTC.

This clone was picked up a small number of times. The CDR3 coding sequence is TGTGCCAGCAGCTGGGGTCAGGGGGCACGAGAAAAACTGTTTTTT. It yields the protein CASSWGQGAREKLFF. The chain joins TRBV11-3 to TRBJ1-4, with 8 bases that match TRBD1. V was clipped by 4 bases and J by 8 bases; unmatched bases: 9. The V gene's germline CDR1 is SGHNT and CDR2 YENEEA. This CDR3 spans 15 amino acids. Based on the CDR3 plus reference TRBV11-3 and TRBJ1-4, the full variable domain is EAGVVQSPRYKIIEKKQPVAFWCNPISGHNTLYWYLQNLGQGPELLIRYENEEAVDDSQLPKDRFSAERLKGVDSTLKIQPAELGDSAVYLCASSWGQGAREKLFFGSGTQLSVL.

This clone came up once. This chain links TRBV12-3 or TRBV12-4 with TRBJ2-7; 8 nucleotides agree with TRBD1. Trimming at V came to 4 bases and at J to 2 bases, leaving 1 base not matched to a gene. This CDR3 has 13 amino acids. CDR3: CASSWTGPYEQYF. In DNA, the CDR3 is TGTGCCAGCAGTTGGACAGGGCCCTACGAGCAGTACTTC.

V is TRBV7-3 and J is TRBJ1-1; D is undetermined. There are 13 residues in the CDR3. Germline CDR1 SGHTA, CDR2 FQGTGA. Trimming took off 1 base at V and 7 bases at J, with 10 bases between the two ends. The chain's CDR3 is CASSLRFRGEAFF. CDR3 DNA sequence: TGTGCCAGCAGCTTAAGATTTAGAGGTGAAGCTTTCTTT.

V and J are TRBV7-2 and TRBJ1-2; 8 nucleotides agree with TRBD1. Germline lookup yields CDR1 SGHTA and CDR2 FQGNSA. The ends lost 5 bases at V and 4 bases at J; junction bases unmatched: 9. The CDR3 covers 15 residues. The CDR3 DNA reads as TGTGCCAGCAGCCCGTTCGGACAGGGCTTCTATGGCTACACCTTC. It yields the protein CASSPFGQGFYGYTF.